The T cell receptor (beta chain) described here comes from a study of T cell repertoires in cytomegalovirus infection. At the level of the study: HLA-B-restricted CMV epitopes that are well studied were used alongside recently identified HLA-C-restricted ones. General observations from the study: CMV-specific TCR beta clonotypes restricted by HLA-C dominated the ex vivo response.

MiXCR, applied by TCRdb to the reads, yields one record per CDR3 protein. The repertoire has about 770,000 distinct CDR3 sequences, 25% to 35% of them found once; the top ten carry around 13%. On this clonotype itself: Its specificity is not known.

V dropped 2 bases and J dropped 9 bases, with 15 bases sitting between them. Germline CDR1 reads SGHRS; CDR2 reads YFSETQ. The CDR3 covers 14 residues. The chain couples TRBV5-1 to TRBJ2-1; D gene uncertain. The sequence derives from a human donor in good health (CMV status not recorded). Some clones in this sample may be carry-over from other donors' samples. Sequences were derived from cultured CD8+ T cells from PBMCs, sampled from culture after CMV antigen stimulation. CDR3 coding DNA: TGCGCCAGCAGCTTTACATCGGTCGGGTTTGAGCAGTTCTTC. Translation: CASSFTSVGFEQFF.